This T cell receptor beta chain emerged from a study of cytomegalovirus exposure and HLA in healthy donors (dated by TCRdb to 2016 to 2017). For the study in its entirety: An earlier analysis of 587 of the donors reported 276 Gb of sequence data and 117 million unique TCR beta sequences obtained from approximately 180 million T cells. Approximately 300 gigabases of sequencing data and roughly 81 million unique TCR sequences made up an early release that covered over 550 HLA-typed donors. The genetic ancestry cluster associated with self-reported Caucasian donors included about 81% of the roughly 400 genotyped donors. The aim of the study was to test whether cataloging public T cell receptors could identify signatures of past pathogen exposure. The study used immunosequencing to profile the T cell repertoires of 600 to 850 subjects and linked those repertoires to cytomegalovirus serostatus. Besides the first cohort of roughly 640 subjects, a separate validation cohort made up of 95 to 150 different subjects was used. The study combined high-throughput TCR immunosequencing, statistical association of individual TCRs with disease status, and machine learning to predict cytomegalovirus infection status. A later analysis re-examined previously published TCR beta repertoires from just over 650 donors and added high-resolution HLA genotyping to investigate patterns of TCR occurrence. In the later analysis, no new phenotypic data were used to find candidate immune exposures; instead, reliance was placed on TCR beta sequences and their occurrence across donors. An earlier analysis of some 500 of the donors used high-throughput TCR beta sequencing to judge whether each TCR beta V gene segment behaved as functional or pseudogenic. Alongside the repertoire data, information on donor age, sex, ethnicity and CMV serostatus was compiled. In a later genetic analysis, genome-wide SNP genotypes for about 65% of the 666 donors were used, and that subset was treated as a discovery cohort. All discovery cohort repertoires had been generated using a single sequencing platform. Class I and class II HLA loci were covered by the typing at four-digit resolution. The number of typed donors differed by locus: about 629-640 for A, B, C, DRB1 and DQB1; 500 to 550 for DQA1; roughly 600 for DPA1; and 450 to 480 for DPB1. Because of strong linkage in the cohort, roughly five DR-DQ haplotypes were treated as single units for association and clustering. Among about 370 genotyped donors of the cohort, an average of approximately 240,000 unique TCR beta nucleotide sequences was sequenced per donor, of which 15% to 20% were non-productive.

The library was produced with the immunoSEQ multiplex PCR assay. A mixture of 60 forward primers for TCR Vbeta segments and 13 reverse primers for TCR Jbeta segments was used in the multiplex PCR. A multiplex PCR assay on genomic DNA amplified the CDR3 region of rearranged TCR beta genes. Amplified TCR beta libraries were sequenced as 87-base-pair reads on the Illumina HiSeq System. In the source study's methods: A later analysis counted about 76 million unique TCR beta chains across the approximately 700 repertoires, and about 10 million of these chains were shared by at least two donors. Raw reads were error-corrected and collapsed into unique sequences with a nearest-neighbor algorithm that merged closely related sequences to remove PCR and sequencing errors. Alignment of CDR3 sequences to IMGT reference sequences was used to assign V, D and J gene segments. For a sequence to be retained, a match of at least six nucleotides to both a V gene segment and a J gene segment was required. A rearrangement was called productive if the CDR3 had no stop codons and remained in frame with V and J, and every other rearrangement was called non-productive. CDR3 was defined according to IMGT convention as the region running from the second conserved V-encoded cysteine to the conserved J-encoded phenylalanine. The earlier analysis of about 590 of the donors excluded sequences that lacked an unambiguous match to a single V gene segment. An earlier analysis of 450 to 650 of the donors called V segments functional above 56.7% productive rearrangements and segregating when the between-donor standard deviation exceeded 5%. A statistical classification framework was developed to diagnose cytomegalovirus status using the catalog of TCR beta chain sequences. A later analysis assigned V and J genes by comparing TCR nucleotide sequences with IMGT/GENE-DB human TR gene sequences. Using the TCRdist pipeline, a later analysis assigned CDR3 sequences along with most-parsimonious VDJ recombination scenarios. In a later analysis, each TCR beta chain was defined by its CDR3 amino acid sequence together with its V-gene family, and reads without a unique V-gene family were excluded. In a later analysis, approximately 590 highly shared, low-generation-probability nucleotide sequences were removed to address suspected cross-contamination and a sequencing artifact. A later analysis calculated a clonal expansion index for each public chain from normalized within-repertoire ranks of inferred template counts. Generation probabilities in a later analysis came from a VDJ recombination model fitted to out-of-frame rearrangements, and those results were checked against IGoR. A later analysis scored TCR-TCR, TCR-HLA and TCR-CMV co-occurrence with hypergeometric tests, applying a repertoire-size bias correction to TCR pairs. In a later analysis, false discovery rates were estimated by permuting HLA or CMV assignments 20 times. A later analysis grouped co-occurring TCRs with DBSCAN, adding TCRdist sequence similarity when clustering within HLA-allele-positive subsets. Repertoires with fewer than 30,000 or more than 120,000 public chains were left out of co-occurrence clustering, as were roughly five repertoires with anomalous nucleotide sharing. In its TCRdb copy, this immuneACCESS table keeps in-frame sequences only and misses some clones. Where compared with another copy, unresolved V genes explain less than half of these, and the others have no known cause. The V and J calls and clone size are taken from that table; D and trimming were inferred from the DNA. Counted in this sample were tens of thousands of clones; around 76% of them appeared once. Around 10% of the sample belongs to the ten largest clones.

What the work shows at the level of the full study, not this receptor alone: Broadly in line with IMGT annotations, most TCR beta V segments showed up in productive rearrangements about 87% or about 30% of the time in an earlier analysis of several hundred of the donors. CMV serostatus was the only immune exposure information available for the cohort. A total of roughly 160 TCR beta chains were listed by the study as associated with cytomegalovirus. According to a later analysis, most CMV-associated TCR beta chains appeared to be HLA-restricted, and the HLA associations seemed to be driven largely by CMV exposure. In a later analysis, HLA-associated TCR beta chains were found to be more clonally expanded and to have lower generation probabilities than equally common non-associated chains. Several of the top co-occurrence clusters appeared to be linked to parvovirus B19, influenza, CMV and Epstein-Barr virus, according to a later analysis. Linkage disequilibrium might explain the correlated functional status among segregating V segments, but an unknown experimental factor could not be ruled out. This cohort had only TCR beta chains sequenced, and the lack of alpha or paired-chain data limited which features could be detected. In vitro tests confirmed that a few of the cytomegalovirus-associated TCR beta chains recognize cytomegalovirus antigens. Presence/absence analyses assumed roughly uniform sequencing depth across donors, an assumption that may not hold. The authors suggested that the approach could potentially be generalized to other disease states and immunological phenotypes. Some IMGT-functional V segments, including TRBV6-2 and TRBV6-3, could not be distinguished by the 87-base-pair reads and were therefore excluded. A group of highly shared sequence variants was considered likely to be a technical artifact of the sequencing pipeline. Compared with the approximately 720-donor mean, donors in an Asian-associated ancestry cluster had fewer N-insertions in productive TCRs, according to a later genetic analysis. Because HLA typing was unavailable for some donors at each locus, only the typed subset was used in association tests. A later genetic analysis associated a missense DCLRE1C variant with V-gene and J-gene trimming of TCR beta chains, and an independent cohort replicated the association. In a later analysis, the rate of TCR association differed among HLA loci, with DRB1 alleles having the most associated TCRs and HLA-C alleles having the fewest. When HLA alleles, especially DR and DQ, strongly co-occurred, attributing TCR associations to individual alleles was difficult. Because counts were too low, roughly 18 rarely observed V segments, including chromosome 9 orphons, were left out of the earlier analysis of about 620 of the donors. The classifier was reported to diagnose cytomegalovirus status with high specificity and sensitivity in both the original cohort and the validation cohort. A further reported finding was that TCR beta sequences accurately predicted the HLA-A and HLA-B alleles for most subjects in the first cohort. Most TCR sequences were seen in very few donors, while some public TCRs were found in many individuals. In a later analysis, 16,951 TCR beta sequences were associated with specific HLA alleles at a false discovery rate of 0.05.

On this clone itself: What antigen it recognizes has not been identified. Base-call qualities are not available, and no considerably larger clone is one nucleotide away. Other nucleotide sequences in the sample specify the same CDR3.

The cohort consisted of 600 to 700 healthy bone marrow donors. At the time of sampling, every cohort member was nominally healthy, though immune exposures that went unrecorded were likely present. The donor tested CMV seropositive and was one of the 289 seropositive cohort members. Every donor gave a peripheral blood sample, and the peripheral blood mononuclear cells from that sample were used for TCR beta sequencing. Genomic DNA extraction from the blood cell samples was performed with the Qiagen DNeasy Blood Extraction Kit. For this chain, trimming is 6 bases at the V end and 2 bases at the J end, and the number of junction bases without a gene match is 5. Counted from cysteine to phenylalanine, this CDR3 has 14 amino acids. The retained sequence is limited to the CDR3, 42 bases, with the frame set at the first base. As encoded in the germline V gene, CDR1 is MNHNS while CDR2 is SASEGT.

This sequence originates from a male donor in good health and CMV-seropositive. The sequence joins TRBV6-1 to TRBJ2-3, with 7 bases matching TRBD2. Sample: PBMCs. The CDR3 has the sequence CASSLRDYTDTQYF. The DNA is as follows: TGTGCCAGCAGCCTCCGGGACTACACAGATACGCAGTATTTT.